This T cell receptor (beta chain) derives from a study of T cell responses to AZD1222 COVID-19 vaccine. Pooled together were second doses at about 4 or about 12 weeks. Comment on this clone: Its antigen is unknown.

TCRdb keeps only in-frame clones here, not all; method: immunoSEQ multiplex PCR. The sample comprises roughly 160,000 clones, about 91% of which are singletons, and 1.3% rests with the top ten. V was clipped by 0 bases and J by 0 bases, with 7 bases between them. The CDR3 is 16 residues long. The germline V gene encodes CDR1 SGHRS and CDR2 YFSETQ. General observations from the study: Recipients of two AZD1222 doses showed rising Spike-specific TCR breadth and depth. Repertoire sampling occurred only after the peak T cell response. It was only a handful of AZD1222 recipients who were seropositive at baseline.

The rearrangement uses TRBV5-1 and TRBJ2-6; no clear D gene. The sequencing used peripheral blood, collected 28 days after the second AZD1222 dose. This TCR derives from an adult who received the AZD1222 COVID-19 vaccine. The CDR3 coding sequence is TGCGCCAGCAGCTTGGAGGTGAACTCTGGGGCCAACGTCCTGACTTTC. This encodes CASSLEVNSGANVLTF.